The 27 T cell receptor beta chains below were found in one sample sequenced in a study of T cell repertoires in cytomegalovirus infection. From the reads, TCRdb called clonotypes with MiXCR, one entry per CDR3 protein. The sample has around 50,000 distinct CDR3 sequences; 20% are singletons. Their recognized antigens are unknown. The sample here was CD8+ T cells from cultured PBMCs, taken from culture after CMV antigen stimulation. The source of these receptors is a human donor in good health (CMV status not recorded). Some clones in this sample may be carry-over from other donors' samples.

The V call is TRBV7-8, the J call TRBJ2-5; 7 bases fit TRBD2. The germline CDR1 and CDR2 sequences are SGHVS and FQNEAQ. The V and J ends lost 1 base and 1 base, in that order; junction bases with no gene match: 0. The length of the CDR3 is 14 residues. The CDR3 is CASSLGLAQETQYF. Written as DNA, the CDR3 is TGTGCCAGCAGCTTAGGACTAGCCCAAGAGACCCAGTACTTC.

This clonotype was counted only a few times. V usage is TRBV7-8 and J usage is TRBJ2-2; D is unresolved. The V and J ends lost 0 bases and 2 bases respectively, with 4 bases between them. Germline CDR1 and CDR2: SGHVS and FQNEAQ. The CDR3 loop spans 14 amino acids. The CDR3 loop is CASSLAYNTGELFF. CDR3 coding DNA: TGTGCCAGCAGCTTAGCGTATAACACCGGGGAGCTGTTTTTT.

CDR3 residues: CASSDNRDKNIQYF. The CDR3 bases are TGTGCCAGCAGTGATAACAGGGACAAAAACATTCAGTACTTC. The V call is TRBV6-1, the J call TRBJ2-4; a possible D gene is TRBD1 (6 bases). The CDR3 has 14 residues. V gave up 3 bases and J gave up 3 bases, with 9 bases separating them. Germline V lookup: CDR1 MNHNS, CDR2 SASEGT.

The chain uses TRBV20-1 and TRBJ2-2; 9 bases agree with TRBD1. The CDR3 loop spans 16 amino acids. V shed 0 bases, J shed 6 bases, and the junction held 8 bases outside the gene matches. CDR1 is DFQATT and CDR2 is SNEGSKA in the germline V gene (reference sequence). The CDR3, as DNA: TGCAGTGCTAGAGACCGGACAGGGGTGAAGGCCGGGGAGCTGTTTTTT. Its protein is CSARDRTGVKAGELFF.

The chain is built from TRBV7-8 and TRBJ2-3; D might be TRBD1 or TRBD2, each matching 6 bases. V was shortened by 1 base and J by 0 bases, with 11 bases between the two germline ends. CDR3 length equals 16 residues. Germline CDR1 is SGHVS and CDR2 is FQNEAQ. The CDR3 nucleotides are TGTGCCAGCAGCTTAGAGGGGGGCACTAGCACAGATACGCAGTATTTT. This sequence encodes CASSLEGGTSTDTQYF.

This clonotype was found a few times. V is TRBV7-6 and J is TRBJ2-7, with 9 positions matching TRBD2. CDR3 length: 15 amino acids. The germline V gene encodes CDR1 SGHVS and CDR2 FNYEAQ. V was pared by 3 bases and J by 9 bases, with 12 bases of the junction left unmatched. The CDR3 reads CASSFTPHIAGVQYF. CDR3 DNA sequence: TGTGCCAGCAGCTTCACCCCTCACATAGCGGGAGTGCAGTACTTC.

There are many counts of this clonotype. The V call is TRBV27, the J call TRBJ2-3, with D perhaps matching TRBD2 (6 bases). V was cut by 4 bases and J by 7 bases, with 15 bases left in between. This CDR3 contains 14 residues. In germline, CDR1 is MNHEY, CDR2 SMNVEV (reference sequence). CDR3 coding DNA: TGTGCCAGCAGTTCTGGGGGAGGAGGTTATACGCAGTATTTT. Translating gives CASSSGGGGYTQYF.

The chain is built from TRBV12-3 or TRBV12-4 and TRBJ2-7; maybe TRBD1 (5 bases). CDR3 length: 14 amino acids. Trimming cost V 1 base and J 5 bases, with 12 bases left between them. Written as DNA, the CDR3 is TGTGCCAGCAGTTTAGAGGACATGGTCCACGAGCAGTACTTC. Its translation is CASSLEDMVHEQYF.

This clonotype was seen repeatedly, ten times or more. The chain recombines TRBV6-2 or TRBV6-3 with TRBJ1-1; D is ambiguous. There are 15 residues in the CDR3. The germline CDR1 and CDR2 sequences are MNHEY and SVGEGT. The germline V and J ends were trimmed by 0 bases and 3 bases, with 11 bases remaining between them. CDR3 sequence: CASSYSGYPDTEAFF. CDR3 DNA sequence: TGTGCCAGCAGTTACTCCGGCTACCCTGACACTGAAGCTTTCTTT.

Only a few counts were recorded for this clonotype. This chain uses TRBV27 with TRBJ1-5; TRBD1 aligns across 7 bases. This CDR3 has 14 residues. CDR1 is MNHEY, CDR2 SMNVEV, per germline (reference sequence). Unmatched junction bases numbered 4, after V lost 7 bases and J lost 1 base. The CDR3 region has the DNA TGTGCCAGCAAGGGGGCGTGGAGCAATCAGCCCCAGCATTTT. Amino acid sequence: CASKGAWSNQPQHF.

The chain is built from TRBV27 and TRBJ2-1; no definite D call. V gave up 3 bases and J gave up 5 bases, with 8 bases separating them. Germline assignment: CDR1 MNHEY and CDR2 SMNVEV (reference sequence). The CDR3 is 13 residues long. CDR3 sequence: CASSFSGDNEQFF. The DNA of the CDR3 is TGTGCCAGCAGTTTTTCGGGCGACAATGAGCAGTTCTTC.

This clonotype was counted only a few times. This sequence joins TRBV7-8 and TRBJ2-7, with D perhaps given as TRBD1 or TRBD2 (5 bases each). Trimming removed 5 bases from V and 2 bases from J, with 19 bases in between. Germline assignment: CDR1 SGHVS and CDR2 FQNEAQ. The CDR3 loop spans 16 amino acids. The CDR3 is CASSPPSTGRAYEQYF. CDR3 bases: TGTGCCAGCAGCCCCCCGAGTACGGGACGGGCCTACGAGCAGTACTTC.

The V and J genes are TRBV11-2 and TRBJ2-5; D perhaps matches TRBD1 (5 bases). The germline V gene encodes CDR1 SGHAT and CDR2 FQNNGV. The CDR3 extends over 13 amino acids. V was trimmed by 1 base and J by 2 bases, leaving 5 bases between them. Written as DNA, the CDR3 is TGTGCCAGCAGCTTAGGACAGCAAGAGACCCAGTACTTC. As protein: CASSLGQQETQYF.

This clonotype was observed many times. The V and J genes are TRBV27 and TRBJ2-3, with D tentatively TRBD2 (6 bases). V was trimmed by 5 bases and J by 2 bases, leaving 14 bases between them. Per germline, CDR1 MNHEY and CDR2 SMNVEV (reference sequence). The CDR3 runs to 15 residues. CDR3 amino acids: CASSVAAGTTDTQYF. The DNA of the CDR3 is TGTGCCAGCAGTGTAGCGGCAGGGACCACAGATACGCAGTATTTT.

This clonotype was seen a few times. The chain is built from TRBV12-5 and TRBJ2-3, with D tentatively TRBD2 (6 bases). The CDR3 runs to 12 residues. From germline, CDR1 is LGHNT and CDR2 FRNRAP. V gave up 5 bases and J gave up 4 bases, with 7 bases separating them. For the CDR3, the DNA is TGTGCTAGTGGTACGGGAGCAGATACGCAGTATTTT. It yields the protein CASGTGADTQYF.

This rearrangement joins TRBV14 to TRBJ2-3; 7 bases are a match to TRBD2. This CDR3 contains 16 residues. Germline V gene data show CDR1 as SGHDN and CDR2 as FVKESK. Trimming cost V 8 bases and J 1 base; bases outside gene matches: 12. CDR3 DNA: TGTGCCAGCGGTCCCTATTCTAGCGGAGGCACAGATACGCAGTATTTT. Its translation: CASGPYSSGGTDTQYF.

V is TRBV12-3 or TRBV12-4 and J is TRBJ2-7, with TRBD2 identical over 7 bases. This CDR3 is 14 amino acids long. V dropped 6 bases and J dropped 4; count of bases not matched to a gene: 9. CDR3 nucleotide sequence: TGTGCCAGCAGCCCCCCGAGACTAGCTTACGAGCAGTACTTC. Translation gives CASSPPRLAYEQYF.

CDR3 coding DNA: TGTGCCAGCAGTCACGTCGGAGCTAACTATGGCTACACCTTC. Amino acids: CASSHVGANYGYTF. V is TRBV27 and J is TRBJ1-2, with unresolved D. CDR1 and CDR2 from the germline V gene are MNHEY and SMNVEV (reference sequence). Trimming took 5 bases from V and 0 from J, leaving 10 bases between them. This CDR3 is built from 14 residues.

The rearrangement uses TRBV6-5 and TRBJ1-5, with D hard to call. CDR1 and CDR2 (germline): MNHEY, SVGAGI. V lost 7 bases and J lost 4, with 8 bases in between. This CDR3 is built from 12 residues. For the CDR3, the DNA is TGTGCCAGCAAAGCGGGAAATCAGCCCCAGCATTTT. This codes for CASKAGNQPQHF.

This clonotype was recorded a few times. CDR3 bases: TGTGCCAGCAGCTTAGTGGATTCTAACTACGAGCAGTACTTC. It is translated as CASSLVDSNYEQYF. The V call is TRBV7-2, the J call TRBJ2-7; D unresolved. Germline lookup yields CDR1 SGHTA and CDR2 FQGNSA. This CDR3 is built from 14 residues. Trimming took off 1 base at V and 3 bases at J, with 10 bases between the two ends.

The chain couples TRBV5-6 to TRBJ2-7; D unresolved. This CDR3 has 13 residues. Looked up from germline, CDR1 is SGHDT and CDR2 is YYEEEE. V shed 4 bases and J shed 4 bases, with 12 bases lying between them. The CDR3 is CASSPTSHYEQYF. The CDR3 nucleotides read TGTGCCAGCAGCCCCACAAGCCATTACGAGCAGTACTTC.

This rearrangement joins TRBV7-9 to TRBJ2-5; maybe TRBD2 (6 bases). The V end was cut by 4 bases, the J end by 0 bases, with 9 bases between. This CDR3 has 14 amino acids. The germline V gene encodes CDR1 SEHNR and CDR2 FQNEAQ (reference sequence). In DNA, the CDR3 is TGTGCCAGCAGCTCACGGGGGAACCAAGAGACCCAGTACTTC. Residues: CASSSRGNQETQYF.

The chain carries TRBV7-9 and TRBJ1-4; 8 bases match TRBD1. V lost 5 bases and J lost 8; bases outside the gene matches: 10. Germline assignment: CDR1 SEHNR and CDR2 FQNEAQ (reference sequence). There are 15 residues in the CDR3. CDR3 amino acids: CASSDGQGDREKLFF. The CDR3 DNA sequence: TGTGCCAGCAGCGATGGACAGGGTGATCGGGAAAAACTGTTTTTT.

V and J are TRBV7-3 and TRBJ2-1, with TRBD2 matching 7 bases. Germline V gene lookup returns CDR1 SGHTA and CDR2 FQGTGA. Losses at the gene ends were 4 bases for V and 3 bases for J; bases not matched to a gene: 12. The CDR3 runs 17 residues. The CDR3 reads CASSSLRASGSYNEQFF. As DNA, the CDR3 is TGTGCCAGCAGCTCCCTCCGAGCTAGCGGAAGCTACAATGAGCAGTTCTTC.

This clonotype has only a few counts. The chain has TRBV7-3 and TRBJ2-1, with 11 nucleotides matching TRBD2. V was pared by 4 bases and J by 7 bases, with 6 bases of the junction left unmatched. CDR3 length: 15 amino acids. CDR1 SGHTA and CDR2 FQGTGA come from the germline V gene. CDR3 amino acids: CASSYGLAGPNEQFF. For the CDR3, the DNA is TGTGCCAGCAGCTACGGACTAGCGGGTCCAAATGAGCAGTTCTTC.

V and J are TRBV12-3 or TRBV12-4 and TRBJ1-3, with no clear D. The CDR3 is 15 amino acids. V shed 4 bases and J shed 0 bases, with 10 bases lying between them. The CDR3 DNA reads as TGTGCCAGCAGTTGGATAGCGATCTCTGGAAACACCATATATTTT. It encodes CASSWIAISGNTIYF.

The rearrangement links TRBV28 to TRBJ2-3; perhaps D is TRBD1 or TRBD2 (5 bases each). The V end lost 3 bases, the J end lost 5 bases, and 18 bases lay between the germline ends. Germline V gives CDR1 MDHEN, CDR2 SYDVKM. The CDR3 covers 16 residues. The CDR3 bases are TGTGCCAGCAGTTTGGGGCTAGCCACCCTCGTAGATACGCAGTATTTT. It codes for CASSLGLATLVDTQYF.